One sample yielded the 27 T cell receptor beta chains listed below, sequenced in a study of regulatory T cells in long-lasting Graves disease. The time point denotes: persistent/refractory GD, antithyroid drugs over 5 years with positive TRAb. The TCR library was made from RNA that had been extracted from PBMCs in TRIzol. TCR beta libraries were built with iRepertoire HTBI primers and Arm-PCR of CDR3 regions. TCRdb re-called the multiplex PCR reads through MiXCR, storing one row per CDR3 protein. The sample records around 460,000 distinct CDR3 sequences, approximately 22% being singletons. The sample here was peripheral blood mononuclear cells (PBMCs), taken when the disease was refractory, from a patient treated with antithyroid drugs. All receptors come from a female donor with Graves disease.

There are many counts of this clonotype. The chain joins TRBV28 to TRBJ1-3; D is unresolved. The CDR3 consists of 17 residues. V was shortened by 3 bases and J by 0 bases, with 15 bases between the two germline ends. In germline, CDR1 is MDHEN, CDR2 SYDVKM. The CDR3 DNA reads TGTGCCAGCAGTTTGGGTATCGGGTTTGGCTCTGGAAACACCATATATTTT. It yields the protein CASSLGIGFGSGNTIYF.

This clonotype came up many times. The V call is TRBV7-9, the J call TRBJ1-4; D ambiguous. The CDR3 is made up of 14 amino acids. In germline, CDR1 is SEHNR, CDR2 FQNEAQ (reference sequence). V lost 5 bases, J lost 7 bases, and 14 bases lay in between. CDR3 amino acids: CASSLVAVVEKLFF. The CDR3, as DNA: TGTGCCAGCAGCCTCGTAGCGGTGGTTGAAAAACTGTTTTTT.

V gene TRBV11-2 combines with J gene TRBJ1-1; D might be TRBD1 (5 bases). The CDR3 runs to 14 residues. From germline, CDR1 is SGHAT and CDR2 FQNNGV. The V end lost 5 bases, the J end lost 4 bases, and 14 bases lay between the germline ends. The CDR3 reads CASSMEGFGTEAFF. The CDR3 DNA is TGTGCCAGCAGCATGGAGGGGTTCGGCACTGAAGCTTTCTTT.

Points on this clonotype: This may stem from a read error, because a much larger clone lies one nucleotide away. The chain employs TRBV12-3 or TRBV12-4 and TRBJ2-7, with D unclear. With 8 bases removed from V and 2 bases from J, the gap between germline ends came to 16 bases. This CDR3 contains 14 residues. The CDR3 sequence is CASGSPVLAYEQYF. CDR3 coding DNA: TGTGCCAGCGGTTCCCCCGTCCTAGCCTACGAGCAGTACTTC.

This clonotype has more than one count but fewer than ten. The chain combines TRBV20-1 with TRBJ2-1, with 11 bases identical to TRBD2. The V segment lost 0 bases and the J segment 3 bases; nucleotides outside the gene matches: 4. From germline, CDR1 is DFQATT and CDR2 SNEGSKA (reference sequence). The CDR3 totals 16 residues. DNA of the CDR3: TGCAGTGCTAGAGATGGGACTAGCGGACTCTACAATGAGCAGTTCTTC. Protein: CSARDGTSGLYNEQFF.

On this clonotype itself: One junction end does not reproduce the germline sequence, and a read error may be involved. The V call is TRBV19, the J call TRBJ2-2; 8 bases map to TRBD1. From germline, CDR1 is LNHDA and CDR2 SQIVND (reference sequence). This CDR3 is built from 16 residues. The CDR3 DNA sequence: TGTGCCAGTAGTATATCTGCAGGGGGCTACACCGGGGGGCTGTTTTTT. Its translation is CASSISAGGYTGGLFF.

This clonotype appeared many times. No DNA is shown, since the ends of the CDR3 on it are uncertain; the CDR3 is the one TCRdb lists. The rearrangement uses TRBV3-1 and TRBJ1-4; TRBD1, the D gene given by the table, was not confirmed from the DNA. The length of the CDR3 is 12 amino acids, counting both ends. CDR1 and CDR2 (germline): LGHDT, YNNKEL (reference sequence). Here the CDR3 reads CASSQGVGDGIF.

This clonotype came up many times. The CDR3: CASSFADSNQPQHF. The CDR3 bases are TGTGCCAGCAGTTTCGCGGATAGCAATCAGCCCCAGCATTTT. The gene calls are TRBV12-3 or TRBV12-4 and TRBJ1-5; no clear D. The CDR3 length is 14 residues. The V and J ends lost 3 bases and 0 bases respectively, with 6 bases between them.

The rearrangement links TRBV5-4 to TRBJ2-5; TRBD1 might be the D (6 bases). Trimming left V 4 bases short and J 1 base short, with 14 bases between. CDR1 SGHNT and CDR2 YYREEE come from the germline V gene (reference sequence). CDR3 length: 15 amino acids. The CDR3 here is CASSAAGTLQETQYF. DNA for the CDR3: TGTGCCAGCAGCGCGGCCGGGACACTCCAAGAGACCCAGTACTTC.

This clonotype was observed many times. The chain is built from TRBV5-1 and TRBJ1-1, with TRBD1 as a possible D gene (6 bases). The CDR3 is made up of 14 amino acids. Germline V gives CDR1 SGHRS, CDR2 YFSETQ. V lost 4 bases to trimming and J lost 1 base, with 11 bases between them. In nucleotides, the CDR3 is TGCGCCAGCAGCCAGGACAGCACGAACACTGAAGCTTTCTTT. Translating it yields CASSQDSTNTEAFF. Full variable domain (remainder filled in from reference TRBV5-1 and TRBJ1-1): KAGVTQTPRYLIKTRGQQVTLSCSPISGHRSVSWYQQTPGQGLQFLFEYFSETQRNKGNFPGRFSGRQFSNSRSEMNVSTLELGDSALYLCASSQDSTNTEAFFGQGTRLTVV.

This chain connects TRBV7-9 to TRBJ1-2; D may be TRBD1 (5 bases). Deletions cut 5 bases from V and 8 bases from J, with 21 bases between. CDR1 and CDR2 from the germline V gene are SEHNR and FQNEAQ (reference sequence). CDR3 length: 15 residues. This chain's CDR3 is CASSNTPGRDGGYTF. Here the CDR3 DNA reads TGTGCCAGCAGCAACACTCCCGGCAGGGACGGAGGCTACACCTTC.

The sample holds many counts of this clonotype. This chain uses TRBV6-1 with TRBJ2-5; 8 bases match TRBD1. The trim removed 5 bases at V and 1 base at J, leaving 12 bases unmatched. CDR1 is MNHNS and CDR2 is SASEGT in the germline V gene. The CDR3 runs to 17 residues. CDR3 DNA sequence: TGTGCCAGCAGTCCGGGACAGGCTGAACCAGGCCAAGAGACCCAGTACTTC. Protein sequence: CASSPGQAEPGQETQYF.

Details on this clonotype: At one boundary the junction diverges from the germline segment, which might be a read error. The CDR3 spells CAISQEQGIGAYEQHF. The CDR3 coding sequence is TGTGCCATCAGTCAGGAACAGGGGATTGGGGCCTACGAGCAGCACTTC. The V and J genes are TRBV12-3 or TRBV12-4 and TRBJ2-7, with TRBD1 identical over 7 bases. The CDR3 is 16 amino acids.

This clonotype was recorded a few times. V usage is TRBV6-5 and J usage is TRBJ1-5; D is unclear. The CDR3 spans 16 residues. V gave up 0 bases and J gave up 5 bases, with 14 bases separating them. Germline V gene sequence: CDR1 MNHEY, CDR2 SVGAGI. CDR3 in amino acids: CASSYSIPRVDQPQHF. The CDR3 DNA is TGTGCCAGCAGTTACTCGATTCCTCGTGTGGATCAGCCCCAGCATTTT.

CDR3 sequence: CASSYPQGKVTEAFF. The DNA for the CDR3 is TGTGCCAGCAGCTACCCCCAGGGGAAGGTCACTGAAGCTTTCTTT. The J gene is TRBJ1-1, the V gene TRBV7-2; tentatively, D is TRBD1 (6 bases). Trimming took off 4 bases at V and 4 bases at J, with 16 bases between the two ends. This CDR3 has 15 residues. Germline V lookup: CDR1 SGHTA, CDR2 FQGNSA. Supplemented by reference TRBV7-2 and TRBJ1-1, the full variable domain reads GAGVSQSPSNKVTEKGKDVELRCDPISGHTALYWYRQSLGQGLEFLIYFQGNSAPDKSGLPSDRFSAERTGGSVSTLTIQRTQQEDSAVYLCASSYPQGKVTEAFFGQGTRLTVV.

This clonotype was detected ten times or more. The chain employs TRBV10-2 and TRBJ1-6, with D possibly matching TRBD1 (5 bases). CDR1 is WSHSY, CDR2 SAAADI, per germline. The V gene lost 0 bases and the J gene lost 7 bases, with 10 bases spanning the gap. The CDR3 loop spans 15 amino acids. CDR3 sequence: CASSESGVGNSPLHF. The CDR3 DNA reads as TGCGCCAGCAGTGAGTCAGGGGTCGGAAATTCACCCCTCCACTTT.

This clonotype has at least ten counts. The chain has TRBV7-9 and TRBJ2-7; D might be TRBD1 (6 bases). Germline assignment: CDR1 SEHNR and CDR2 FQNEAQ (reference sequence). The CDR3 runs to 13 residues. V lost 5 bases and J 6 bases, leaving 14 bases between the germline ends. CDR3 sequence reads: CASSAETGTEQYF. The CDR3 coding sequence is TGTGCCAGCAGCGCCGAAACAGGGACCGAGCAGTACTTC.

This clonotype appeared many times. The rearrangement uses TRBV29-1 and TRBJ2-7, with 9 bases lining up with TRBD2. Germline V CDR1 and CDR2: SQVTM, ANQGSEA. V lost 1 base, J lost 5 bases, and 3 bases stayed unmatched. The CDR3 sequence is 13 residues long. The CDR3 loop reads CSVEGGRVDEQYF. The CDR3 nucleotides read TGCAGCGTTGAAGGCGGGAGGGTAGACGAGCAGTACTTC.

This clonotype has ten or more counts. The J gene is TRBJ1-2, the V gene TRBV12-3 or TRBV12-4; 9 bases align to TRBD1. V shed 3 bases and J 4 bases; nucleotides not matched to a gene: 6. The CDR3 is 15 residues long. The CDR3 region is CASSFRQGVGYGYTF. Here the CDR3 DNA reads TGTGCCAGCAGTTTTCGACAGGGGGTAGGCTATGGCTACACCTTC.

The chain uses TRBV24-1 and TRBJ1-5, with TRBD1 as a possible D gene (5 bases). The germline V gene encodes CDR1 KGHDR and CDR2 SFDVKD. The CDR3 runs 15 residues. V was pared by 9 bases and J by 0 bases, with 14 bases between. The DNA for the CDR3 is TGTGCCACCTCCCAGGGTGGGTATAGCAATCAGCCCCAGCATTTT. Its protein product is CATSQGGYSNQPQHF.

This clonotype was picked up many times. The chain carries TRBV27 and TRBJ1-1; the match to TRBD1 covers 7 bases. The CDR3 totals 15 residues. J was trimmed by 4 bases and V by 5 bases; bases with no gene match: 10. Germline lookup yields CDR1 MNHEY and CDR2 SMNVEV (reference sequence). CDR3 amino acids: CASSRRTGGSTEAFF. The CDR3 nucleotides are TGTGCCAGCAGTAGACGGACAGGAGGATCCACTGAAGCTTTCTTT.

This chain links TRBV7-2 with TRBJ2-7; D not certain. The CDR3 is made up of 13 amino acids. CDR1 and CDR2 from the germline V gene are SGHTA and FQGNSA. Trimming removed 8 bases at V and 0 bases at J, with 11 bases between. For the CDR3, the DNA is TGTGCCAGCCAACAAGACAACTCCTACGAGCAGTACTTC. Residues: CASQQDNSYEQYF. Supplemented by reference TRBV7-2 and TRBJ2-7, the full variable domain reads GAGVSQSPSNKVTEKGKDVELRCDPISGHTALYWYRQSLGQGLEFLIYFQGNSAPDKSGLPSDRFSAERTGGSVSTLTIQRTQQEDSAVYLCASQQDNSYEQYFGPGTRLTVT.

The CDR3 DNA is TGTGCCAGCAGTTACAGGCTTGGGCGGGAGGGCCGGTCTGGGGCCAACGTCCTGACTTTC. This sequence encodes CASSYRLGREGRSGANVLTF. This sequence joins TRBV6-2 or TRBV6-3 and TRBJ2-6, with TRBD2 matching over 9 bases. This CDR3 is 20 amino acids long. V shed 2 bases, J shed 1 base, and the junction held 12 bases outside the gene matches. The V gene's germline CDR1 is MNHEY and CDR2 SVGEGT.

V gene TRBV28 combines with J gene TRBJ2-3; 12 bases line up with TRBD2. This CDR3 has 17 amino acids. V shed 4 bases and J 10 bases; nucleotides not matched to a gene: 15. CDR1 and CDR2 from the germline V gene are MDHEN and SYDVKM. CDR3 nucleotide sequence: TGTGCCAGCAGTTCGTCGACTAGCGGGGGATGGGATTTTGCGCAGTATTTT. This encodes CASSSSTSGGWDFAQYF.

This sequence joins TRBV28 and TRBJ1-1, with a possible D match to TRBD1 (5 bases). The germline gives CDR1 MDHEN, CDR2 SYDVKM. Trimming removed 6 bases at V and 4 bases at J, with 15 bases between. The CDR3 covers 14 residues. The CDR3 is CASRGGGVSTEAFF. CDR3 in DNA: TGTGCCAGCAGGGGGGGAGGCGTGTCCACTGAAGCTTTCTTT.

A few counts support this clonotype. The chain combines TRBV13 with TRBJ1-6; TRBD1 matches 7 bases. The CDR3 runs to 16 residues. CDR1 and CDR2 (germline): PRHDT, FYEKMQ (reference sequence). J was trimmed by 4 bases and V by 5 bases; bases with no gene match: 8. In DNA form, the CDR3 reads TGTGCCAGCAGCACGGGACAGAACTGGTATAATTCACCCCTCCACTTT. It is translated as CASSTGQNWYNSPLHF.

Of note for this clonotype: A much larger clonotype is one base distant, so this may be a read error. This sequence joins TRBV11-2 and TRBJ2-5; possible D gene TRBD2, 6 bases. The germline V gene has CDR1 SGHAT and CDR2 FQNNGV. V was clipped by 1 base and J by 7 bases, with 13 bases between them. This CDR3 spans 14 amino acids. The CDR3 DNA sequence: TGTGCCAGCAGCTTAGTCGGGGGTTCTCGGACCCAGTACTTC. The encoded protein is CASSLVGGSRTQYF.